Many counts were recorded for the clone carrying this T cell receptor (beta chain). Its antigen is still unknown. The CDR3 sequence is 14 residues long. CDR1 and CDR2 from the germline V gene are MNHEY and SVGAGI. The V and J ends lost 4 bases and 6 bases, in that order; junction bases with no gene match: 2. The data originate from a study of neurological immune-mediated disorders. Study results and limitations: HTLV-1-associated myelopathy showed the most TCR clonal expansion; multiple sclerosis the least, below healthy controls. The repertoires of 18 of 34 multiple sclerosis patients were placed by phylogenetic grouping in a single related-CDR3 cluster, which may be a signature.

The cDNA was synthesized by means of template-switch 5'RACE, which was carried out with 10-nucleotide random UMIs. Every sequencing run produced over 160 million TCR-beta sequences that came from 15-18 subjects. Via MiXCR, TCRdb re-called the 5' RACE reads, giving one row per CDR3 protein. The data show roughly 89,000 distinct CDR3 sequences, 2.5% to 3% seen once. The chain joins TRBV6-5 to TRBJ2-1, with 11 bases lining up with TRBD1. Sequencing input: PBMCs. This receptor was taken from a woman aged 25 to 39 with multiple sclerosis. In nucleotides, the CDR3 is TGTGCCAGCAGTTCCGGGACAGGGGGCAATGAGCAGTTCTTC. It specifies CASSSGTGGNEQFF.